This T cell receptor beta chain was captured in a study of T cell responses to AZD1222 COVID-19 vaccine. Profiled with immunoSEQ multiplex PCR; TCRdb holds only in-frame clones, not every one. This table has 130,000 to 150,000 clones, 90% to 95% appearing once. Germline V gene sequence: CDR1 SGHNT, CDR2 YYREEE (reference sequence). Trimming at V came to 2 bases and at J to 8 bases, leaving 8 bases not matched to a gene. This CDR3 spans 17 amino acids. With regard to this clone: The target antigen is unknown.

Study outcomes and limitations: Of the AZD1222 recipients, only five to seven were seropositive at baseline.

This chain uses TRBV5-4 with TRBJ2-1; 15 nucleotides align to TRBD2. The source was peripheral blood, collected on day 0 of AZD1222 vaccination. The sequence derives from an adult in good health. The CDR3 bases are TGTGCCAGCAGCTTCCGCCGGACTAGCGGGGGGGGCGATGAGCAGTTCTTC. This gives the protein CASSFRRTSGGGDEQFF.